This TCR beta chain was documented in a study of T cell responses to AZD1222 COVID-19 vaccine. Germline V lookup: CDR1 SGHVS, CDR2 FNYEAQ. The CDR3 is 16 amino acids. The V end lost 6 bases, the J end lost 4 bases, and 21 bases lay between the germline ends. Sequenced by immunoSEQ multiplex PCR; TCRdb stores in-frame clones only, minus some. The table shows about 170,000 clones, with over 85% occurring only once. The sample was peripheral blood, taken on day 0 of AZD1222 vaccination. The V call is TRBV7-6, the J call TRBJ1-2; D is possibly TRBD1 (6 bases). This clonotype was sampled from an adult in good health. Written as DNA, the CDR3 is TGTGCCAGCAGTTCTCGCCCCGGTCTGGGGGCCTATGGCTACACCTTC. The encoded protein is CASSSRPGLGAYGYTF. The full variable domain, with the rest looked up from reference TRBV7-6 and TRBJ1-2, is GAGVSQSPRYKVTKRGQDVALRCDPISGHVSLYWYRQALGQGPEFLTYFNYEAQQDKSGLPNDRFSAERPEGSISTLTIQRTEQRDSAMYRCASSSRPGLGAYGYTFGSGTRLTVV.